This T cell receptor (beta chain) appears in the sequencing data of a study of cytomegalovirus exposure and HLA in healthy donors. The overall study: Among approximately 400 genotyped donors, about 83% fell in the Caucasian-associated ancestry cluster.

Study-level results: More clonal expansion characterized HLA-associated TCR beta chains than equally common others in a later analysis.

Trimming took 4 bases from V and 2 from J; bases not matched to a gene: 4. Germline lookup yields CDR1 SGHTA and CDR2 FQGNSA. This CDR3 is 14 amino acids long. 13 Jbeta primers and 60 Vbeta primers were used for the PCR. Profiled with immunoSEQ multiplex PCR; TCRdb holds only in-frame clones, not every one. This table has 100,000 to 150,000 clones, about three quarters appearing once. Note on this clone: What it recognizes is unknown.

Sequencing was performed on PBMCs. This sequence joins TRBV7-2 and TRBJ1-1, with TRBD1 identical over 7 bases. The source of this sequence is a woman aged 35 to 49 in good health and CMV-seropositive. In DNA form, the CDR3 reads TGTGCCAGCAGCTCGGGACAGAGAAACACTGAAGCTTTCTTT. It is translated as CASSSGQRNTEAFF.